The 19 T cell receptor beta chains listed next were all sequenced from one sample in a study of spatial heterogeneity in lung cancer. Study outcomes and limitations: Tumoral mutation counts were tracked by counts of expanded intratumoral alpha and beta TCRs.

Their target antigens are unknown. In TCRdb, the 5' RACE reads were re-called with MiXCR into one record per CDR3 protein. This table holds about 10,000 distinct CDR3 sequences, around 10% found once. The time point: sample taken at primary tumor resection. The input for sequencing was lung tumor tissue, taken at surgery. Source of these receptors: a male donor with early-stage non-small cell lung cancer.

This clonotype came up many times. The chain combines TRBV19 with TRBJ1-6, with 7 bases that match TRBD1. Germline CDR1 reads LNHDA; CDR2 reads SQIVND (reference sequence). V gave up 7 bases and J gave up 7 bases; unmatched junction bases: 7. The CDR3 is 14 amino acids. The CDR3 loop reads CASTLGTANSPLHF. The CDR3 DNA reads as TGTGCCAGTACCCTCGGGACAGCAAATTCACCCCTCCACTTT.

This chain uses TRBV19 with TRBJ2-5, with D unresolved. CDR1 is LNHDA, CDR2 SQIVND, per germline (reference sequence). V was clipped by 3 bases and J by 3 bases, with 8 bases between them. The CDR3 totals 13 residues. CDR3 region: CASSMRTEETQYF. CDR3 in DNA: TGTGCCAGTAGTATGAGGACGGAAGAGACCCAGTACTTC.

By share, this clonotype counts as medium-sized. The gene calls are TRBV27 and TRBJ2-7; D not resolved. Germline lookup yields CDR1 MNHEY and CDR2 SMNVEV (reference sequence). The ends were cut back, 0 bases at V and 6 bases at J, with 15 bases in the middle. This CDR3 has 15 residues. DNA of the CDR3: TGTGCCAGCAGTTTATCTTATGGGGTTCGGCTCGAGCAGTACTTC. It specifies CASSLSYGVRLEQYF.

This clonotype was seen only a few times. The V call is TRBV7-9, the J call TRBJ1-1; D call uncertain. Germline V gene lookup returns CDR1 SEHNR and CDR2 FQNEAQ (reference sequence). The CDR3 length is 13 residues. Trimming pared 6 bases from V and 1 base from J, leaving 9 bases between. CDR3 loop: CASRPTPNTEAFF. The CDR3 region has the DNA TGTGCCAGCAGACCGACACCGAACACTGAAGCTTTCTTT.

Within the sample, this clonotype is medium-sized. V is TRBV20-1 and J is TRBJ2-1; 11 bases are a match to TRBD1. CDR3 length: 12 amino acids. Germline V gene sequence: CDR1 DFQATT, CDR2 SNEGSKA (reference sequence). The trim removed 5 bases at V and 12 bases at J, leaving 6 bases unmatched. The CDR3 reads CSAGQGALVQFF. CDR3 sequence (DNA): TGCAGTGCTGGACAGGGGGCTTTAGTGCAGTTCTTC.

This clonotype came up many times. The chain has TRBV4-3 and TRBJ2-3, with D possibly TRBD2 on 6 matching bases. The CDR3 is made up of 17 amino acids. The V gene's germline CDR1 is LGHNA and CDR2 YSLEER. Deletions cut 0 bases from V and 4 bases from J, with 17 bases between. The CDR3: CASSQDGPGGMADTQYF. DNA for the CDR3: TGCGCCAGCAGCCAAGATGGCCCCGGCGGGATGGCAGATACGCAGTATTTT.

This clonotype was picked up many times. Germline and junction disagree at one end, which may indicate a read error. The chain carries TRBV7-2 and TRBJ2-3, with 10 bases identical to TRBD2. Germline V gene lookup returns CDR1 SGHTA and CDR2 FQGNSA. The CDR3 contains 15 residues. Here the CDR3 reads CASSLAGVPVDTQYF. The DNA of the CDR3 is TGTGCCAGCAGCCTAGCGGGAGTCCCCGTCGATACGCAGTATTTT.

This clonotype was recorded at least ten times. The chain carries TRBV19 and TRBJ2-2; 8 bases agree with TRBD1. CDR1 is LNHDA and CDR2 is SQIVND in the germline V gene (reference sequence). The CDR3 is 16 amino acids. V lost 1 base to trimming and J lost 2 bases; unmatched junction nucleotides: 3. This CDR3 is CASSIGQGTNTGELFF. The CDR3 DNA reads TGTGCCAGTAGTATAGGACAGGGGACAAACACCGGGGAGCTGTTTTTT.

This clonotype was seen many times. The V call is TRBV6-2 or TRBV6-3, the J call TRBJ2-3; D remains unclear. The V gene lost 2 bases and the J gene lost 7 bases, with 7 bases spanning the gap. Germline V gives CDR1 MNHEY, CDR2 SVGEGT. The CDR3 sequence is 12 residues long. CDR3 nucleotides: TGTGCCAGCAGTTACCCTACTTATACGCAGTATTTT. As protein: CASSYPTYTQYF.

This clonotype was detected ten times or more. The J gene is TRBJ2-3, the V gene TRBV20-1, with 12 bases aligning to TRBD2. The V gene's germline CDR1 is DFQATT and CDR2 SNEGSKA (reference sequence). The CDR3 totals 15 residues. V dropped 1 base and J dropped 4; count of bases not matched to a gene: 3. DNA for the CDR3: TGCAGTGCTAGAGCGCTAGCGGGAGGGCCAGATACGCAGTATTTT. This translates into CSARALAGGPDTQYF.

This clonotype has a count of ten or more. The chain joins TRBV11-2 to TRBJ2-3; the match to TRBD2 covers 9 bases. CDR1 is SGHAT and CDR2 is FQNNGV in the germline V gene. The CDR3 has 17 amino acids. The junction had 12 bases not matched to a gene; V was cut back by 3 bases and J by 5 bases. The CDR3 here is CASSLSRRGRAVDTQYF. DNA of the CDR3: TGTGCCAGCAGCTTGTCACGTCGCGGGAGGGCCGTAGATACGCAGTATTTT.

This clonotype was seen many times. V gene TRBV10-3 combines with J gene TRBJ1-5; 8 bases fit TRBD1. The CDR3 contains 16 residues. Germline values: CDR1 ENHRY, CDR2 SYGVKD. V shed 4 bases, J shed 2 bases, and the junction held 7 bases outside the gene matches. The CDR3 DNA reads as TGTGCCATCAGTGCGAACCAGGGGGCTGGCAATCAGCCCCAGCATTTT. Translation: CAISANQGAGNQPQHF.

The table lists this clonotype with many counts. The gene calls are TRBV20-1 and TRBJ1-4; 10 positions agree with TRBD1. The CDR3 runs to 15 residues. Germline assignment: CDR1 DFQATT and CDR2 SNEGSKA (reference sequence). Trimming at V came to 3 bases and at J to 8 bases, leaving 9 bases not matched to a gene. In nucleotides, the CDR3 is TGCAGTGCTAGGGCACCCGGGACAGGGGCAGAAAAACTGTTTTTT. Translating gives CSARAPGTGAEKLFF.

This clonotype came up many times. The V and J genes are TRBV28 and TRBJ1-4; 9 bases are shared with TRBD1. This CDR3 has 15 amino acids. The J segment lost 10 bases and the V segment lost 2 bases, leaving 8 bases of the junction unmatched. Germline V gene lookup returns CDR1 MDHEN and CDR2 SYDVKM. The CDR3 sequence is CASSLAGTGKGKLFF. The DNA of the CDR3 is TGTGCCAGCAGTTTAGCCGGGACAGGGAAGGGAAAACTGTTTTTT.

The rearrangement links TRBV29-1 to TRBJ2-7; 16 bases line up with TRBD2. In germline, CDR1 is SQVTM, CDR2 ANQGSEA. This CDR3 has 15 residues. Trimming cost V 6 bases and J 4 bases; bases outside gene matches: 6. The CDR3 region has the DNA TGCAGCGTAGAGGGACTAGCGGGAGGGTTATACGAGCAGTACTTC. Translated, it gives CSVEGLAGGLYEQYF.

The table lists this clonotype with many counts. This chain joins TRBV2 and TRBJ1-5; no reliable D call. Germline CDR1 is SNHLY and CDR2 is FYNNEI. The V and J ends lost 3 bases and 3 bases respectively, with 15 bases between them. CDR3 size: 16 residues. The CDR3 sequence: CASSERGSLNNQPQHF. The CDR3, as DNA: TGTGCCAGCAGTGAGAGAGGGTCTTTAAACAATCAGCCCCAGCATTTT.

This clonotype has a count of ten or more. This chain connects TRBV9 to TRBJ2-3, with D uncertain. This CDR3 spans 13 amino acids. Trimming shortened V by 0 bases and J by 6 bases, and 8 bases separated the two germline ends. Germline lookup yields CDR1 SGDLS and CDR2 YYNGEE. The CDR3, as DNA: TGTGCCAGCAGCGTAGAGGGATTTGATACGCAGTATTTT. Its translation is CASSVEGFDTQYF.

The chain combines TRBV6-4 with TRBJ2-1; weak D call: TRBD1 (6 bases). The CDR3 totals 13 residues. Germline loops: CDR1 MRHNA, CDR2 SNTAGT. Trimming removed 3 bases from V and 5 bases from J, with 8 bases in between. CDR3 loop: CASSEQGNNEQFF. The CDR3 DNA reads as TGTGCCAGCAGTGAGCAGGGGAACAATGAGCAGTTCTTC.

The chain links TRBV6-2 or TRBV6-3 to TRBJ1-1; possible D gene TRBD1, 6 bases. CDR3 length: 14 amino acids. Trimming removed 6 bases at V and 0 bases at J, with 11 bases between. CDR1 MNHEY and CDR2 SVGEGT come from the germline V gene. CDR3 bases: TGTGCCAGCAGACGGGACACTCTGAACACTGAAGCTTTCTTT. It translates to CASRRDTLNTEAFF.